This T cell receptor beta chain was identified in a study of cytomegalovirus exposure and HLA in healthy donors. Study-level points and caveats: The study listed roughly 160 cytomegalovirus-associated TCR beta chains. Rates of TCR association differed by HLA locus in a later analysis, with DRB1 highest and HLA-C lowest.

Both 60 Vbeta primers and 13 Jbeta primers went into the PCR. The protocol was immunoSEQ multiplex PCR, while the TCRdb copy is restricted to in-frame clones and leaves out a portion. The sample yields 90,000 to 140,000 clones, 75% to 85% seen once. In the case of this clone: The antigen is unknown.

Germline V gene data show CDR1 as SQVTM and CDR2 as ANQGSEA. The CDR3 extends over 13 amino acids. The clonotype originates from a man between 18 and 35 years old in good health and CMV-seronegative. The sequenced sample consisted of PBMCs. This chain connects TRBV29-1 to TRBJ2-1; no definite D call. The CDR3 loop is CSLSETNYNEQFF. CDR3 DNA: TGCAGTTTATCGGAGACCAACTACAATGAGCAGTTCTTC.